The T cell receptor beta chain under discussion was sequenced for a study of T cell responses to AZD1222 COVID-19 vaccine. Study outcomes and limitations: Donors, mostly white British, included more females; clonal diversity was possibly underestimated. Unmutated regions of variants are reportedly targeted by nearly half of spike-specific TCRs. No day 14 peak samples; only post-peak repertoires were characterized. Baseline seropositives among AZD1222 recipients totaled only 5 to 7.

Worth noting for this clone: Its cognate antigen is unknown.

Trimming shortened V by 0 bases and J by 9 bases, and 15 bases separated the two germline ends. Germline values: CDR1 SNHLY, CDR2 FYNNEI. This CDR3 has 16 residues. Data came from immunoSEQ multiplex PCR; TCRdb stores just in-frame clones and leaves some out. The profile covers roughly 110,000 clones, with roughly 88% appearing a single time and about 5.4% taken by the ten largest. The receptor was isolated from an adult in good health. The gene calls are TRBV2 and TRBJ1-6; no clear D gene. Specimen: peripheral blood, collected on day 0 of AZD1222 vaccination. CDR3 DNA: TGTGCCAGCAGTGAAGCGCGTCAAAGGGTGGGTTCACCCCTCCACTTT. It yields the protein CASSEARQRVGSPLHF. The whole variable domain, filled in from reference TRBV2 and TRBJ1-6, reads EPEVTQTPSHQVTQMGQEVILRCVPISNHLYFYWYRQILGQKVEFLVSFYNNEISEKSEIFDDQFSVERPDGSNFTLKIRSTKLEDSAMYFCASSEARQRVGSPLHFGNGTRLTVT.